The T cell receptor (beta chain) under discussion was sequenced for a study of identical twins. Regarding this clonotype: Its antigen is not identified.

Each donor was a healthy Caucasian. Using its own MiXCR run on the 5' RACE reads, TCRdb lists one record per CDR3 protein. Of hundreds of thousands of distinct CDR3 sequences listed, about 14% are singletons. Study results and limitations: An excess of low generation probability was shown by twin-shared out-of-frame alpha sequences. Zero-insertion results could be subject to partial confounding by invariant MAIT and iNKT cells. Insertions were fewer in abundant cord blood beta clonotypes, whereas memory repertoires showed none of this pattern.

This receptor was obtained from a woman aged 18-29 years in good health. The sequenced material came from memory (CD45RO+) T cells sorted from blood.

CDR3 sequence reads: CASSQIEGGKETQYF. For the CDR3, the DNA is TGTGCCAGCAGCCAAATCGAGGGGGGAAAAGAGACCCAGTACTTC. The chain joins TRBV4-2 to TRBJ2-5; D may be TRBD1 or TRBD2 (6 bases each). The V gene's germline CDR1 is LGHNA and CDR2 YNFKEQ. V was trimmed by 2 bases and J by 3 bases, leaving 13 bases between them. The CDR3 has 15 residues.